These 13 T cell receptor beta chains came from one sample sequenced in a study of T cell responses to AZD1222 COVID-19 vaccine. Produced via immunoSEQ multiplex PCR; TCRdb's table is partial and in-frame only. The sample holds fewer than 120,000 clones, around nine tenths seen once. The sequenced sample was peripheral blood, obtained on day 0 of AZD1222 vaccination. These TCRs come from an adult in good health.

This sequence joins TRBV5-4 and TRBJ2-1; TRBD2 agrees at 13 bases. This CDR3 is built from 16 residues. Germline lookup yields CDR1 SGHNT and CDR2 YYREEE (reference sequence). V trimming: 4 bases; J trimming: 7 bases; junction bases outside the gene matches: 8. The CDR3 protein is CASSPRTSGGGNEQFF. CDR3 DNA: TGTGCCAGCAGCCCACGGACTAGCGGGGGCGGGAATGAGCAGTTCTTC.

The rearrangement uses TRBV28 and TRBJ1-1; TRBD1 matches at 8 bases. J lost 10 bases, V lost 5 bases, and 6 bases had no gene match. The CDR3 is made up of 12 amino acids. Looked up from germline, CDR1 is MDHEN and CDR2 is SYDVKM. CDR3 bases: TGTGCCAGCAGTCTTGACAGGGGAAGAGCTTTCTTT. It yields the protein CASSLDRGRAFF.

The chain joins TRBV2 to TRBJ2-5, with D tentatively TRBD1 or TRBD2 (5 bases each). Germline loops: CDR1 SNHLY, CDR2 FYNNEI. The CDR3 is 15 amino acids. The V end was cut by 3 bases, the J end by 5 bases, with 16 bases between. CDR3 region: CASSDDGTAIETQYF. CDR3 in DNA: TGTGCCAGCAGTGATGACGGGACGGCTATCGAGACCCAGTACTTC.

V and J are TRBV25-1 and TRBJ2-3, with 9 bases that match TRBD2. The CDR3 sequence is 15 residues long. The germline gives CDR1 MGHDK, CDR2 SYGVNS. The trim removed 3 bases at V and 1 base at J, leaving 2 bases unmatched. The CDR3 DNA reads TGTGCCAGCAGTGACCCTAGCGGGGGCACAGATACGCAGTATTTT. This encodes CASSDPSGGTDTQYF.

J is TRBJ2-1 and V is TRBV9; 10 nucleotides match TRBD2. Germline V lookup: CDR1 SGDLS, CDR2 YYNGEE. V gave up 4 bases and J gave up 5 bases; unmatched junction bases: 9. The CDR3 runs 16 residues. CDR3 in DNA: TGTGCCAGCAGCCCTCCAACTAGCGGGAAAGACAATGAGCAGTTCTTC. Its translation is CASSPPTSGKDNEQFF.

The chain is built from TRBV4-1 and TRBJ1-2; tentative D call: TRBD1 (6 bases). This CDR3 has 14 residues. Trimming stripped 0 bases from V and 4 bases from J, with 9 bases between. CDR1 is MGHRA and CDR2 is YSYEKL in the germline V gene. The CDR3 protein is CASSQDDRPYGYTF. DNA for the CDR3: TGCGCCAGCAGCCAAGACGACAGGCCCTATGGCTACACCTTC.

This chain uses TRBV24-1 with TRBJ1-1; maybe TRBD1 (5 bases). The ends were cut back, 7 bases at V and 3 bases at J, with 11 bases in the middle. The length of the CDR3 is 13 residues. CDR1 and CDR2 from the germline V gene are KGHDR and SFDVKD. Here the CDR3 reads CATRRGADTEAFF. The CDR3 nucleotides read TGTGCCACCAGACGAGGGGCGGACACTGAAGCTTTCTTT.

This chain uses TRBV4-1 with TRBJ1-2, with 7 bases matching TRBD1. Germline lookup yields CDR1 MGHRA and CDR2 YSYEKL. V dropped 3 bases and J dropped 0; count of bases not matched to a gene: 4. The length of the CDR3 is 15 residues. Here the CDR3 DNA reads TGCGCCAGCAGCCAGAGACAGGGAGCTAACTATGGCTACACCTTC. Protein sequence: CASSQRQGANYGYTF.

This chain connects TRBV28 to TRBJ1-6; 7 bases are shared with TRBD1. The V gene's germline CDR1 is MDHEN and CDR2 SYDVKM. This CDR3 spans 15 amino acids. Trimming removed 6 bases from V and 10 bases from J; junction bases left unmatched: 12. CDR3 DNA: TGTGCCAGCAGCCGTGACAGGGCCCGGGGGTCACCCCTCCACTTT. This translates into CASSRDRARGSPLHF.

The V gene is TRBV3-1 (or the pseudogene TRBV3-2), the J gene TRBJ1-5, with D unclear. Trimming shortened V by 1 base and J by 3 bases, and 7 bases separated the two germline ends. Germline V gene sequence: CDR1 LGHDT, CDR2 YNNKEL (reference sequence). CDR3 length: 14 residues. As DNA, the CDR3 is TGTGCCAGCAGCCAAGGGACTATCAATCAGCCCCAGCATTTT. This sequence encodes CASSQGTINQPQHF.

The sample holds one count of this clone. The chain uses TRBV19 and TRBJ1-6; 11 nucleotides agree with TRBD1. J lost 4 bases, V lost 4 bases, and 9 bases had no gene match. The CDR3 loop spans 18 amino acids. CDR1 is LNHDA and CDR2 is SQIVND in the germline V gene (reference sequence). CDR3 protein: CASSTLWTGGSYNSPLHF. Written as DNA, the CDR3 is TGTGCCAGTAGTACCCTCTGGACAGGGGGCTCGTATAATTCACCCCTCCACTTT.

The chain combines TRBV4-1 with TRBJ2-7; 10 bases fit TRBD2. Germline lookup yields CDR1 MGHRA and CDR2 YSYEKL. CDR3 length equals 17 residues. V lost 2 bases, J lost 0 bases, and 7 bases stayed unmatched. The CDR3 sequence is CASSQQLAGPSSYEQYF. The CDR3 nucleotides are TGCGCCAGCAGCCAACAACTAGCGGGGCCCTCCTCCTACGAGCAGTACTTC.

V gene TRBV24-1 combines with J gene TRBJ1-1; the match to TRBD1 covers 8 bases. The CDR3 is made up of 15 amino acids. V lost 4 bases to trimming and J lost 5 bases; unmatched junction nucleotides: 8. CDR1 and CDR2 from the germline V gene are KGHDR and SFDVKD. The CDR3 is CATSESGGPGTEAFF. The CDR3, as DNA: TGTGCCACCAGTGAGTCAGGGGGCCCGGGGACTGAAGCTTTCTTT.